These T cell receptor beta chains were read from a single sample in a study of post-analysis software for immune sequencing data. MiXCR, run by TCRdb on the PCR reads, gives a single entry per CDR3 protein. Counted here are roughly 800,000 distinct CDR3 sequences, about 32% occurring once; the ten biggest clones make up 0.55% to 0.65%. The sequenced material came from blood. The receptors here all came from a girl under 18 with multiple sclerosis. Each CDR3 is given with its conserved first and last residue. The order of the fields is J gene, V gene, D gene, clone size, CDR3 length, CDR3 DNA, CDR3 protein. The D gene is left open where the match is weak. Some rows have no size entry. The others give once, few or many, or a class for an expanded clone.

TRBJ2-3	TRBV29-1	TRBD2	few	12	TGCAGCGCGACTAGCGGGAGCGATACGCAGTATTTT	CSATSGSDTQYF
TRBJ2-7	TRBV6-1	TRBD2	once	17	TGTGCCAGCATTCGAACGGGACTAGCGGGTGGAGGATACGAGCAGTACTTC	CASIRTGLAGGGYEQYF
TRBJ2-3	TRBV4-3	NA	NA	16	TGCGCCAGCAGCCTCCAGAGGGGGGGCCTCACAGATACGCAGTATTTT	CASSLQRGGLTDTQYF
TRBJ1-2	TRBV29-1	TRBD1	NA	12	TGCAGCGTTGACAATCCAGGGGGCGGCTACACCTTC	CSVDNPGGGYTF
TRBJ1-5	TRBV10-3	NA	NA	14	TGTGCCATCGCTCAGGGTTCGGGCAATCAGCCCCAGCATTTT	CAIAQGSGNQPQHF
TRBJ2-7	TRBV20-1	TRBD1	few	14	TGCAGTGCTAATCCGACACACAGGGGGTACGAGCAGTACTTC	CSANPTHRGYEQYF
TRBJ2-7	TRBV7-6	NA	NA	15	TGTGCCAGCAGCTTAGCAGAAGGTCGGTCCTACGAGCAGTACTTC	CASSLAEGRSYEQYF
TRBJ2-7	TRBV29-1	NA	NA	15	TGCAGCGTTGGGACGAGGGACACCCCCTCCTACGAGCAGTACTTC	CSVGTRDTPSYEQYF
TRBJ2-5	TRBV20-1	TRBD2	few	17	TGCAGTGCTAGAGGGGTAACCAGCGGGGGTCCCCGGGGGACCCAGTACTTC	CSARGVTSGGPRGTQYF
TRBJ2-1	TRBV6-5	NA	few	16	TGTGCCAGCAGCCCAACAGGGCCCAGCTCCTACAATGAGCAGTTCTTC	CASSPTGPSSYNEQFF
TRBJ1-2	TRBV7-9	TRBD1	NA	15	TGTGCCAGCAGCTTAGCGCGGGACAGGAACTATGGCTACACCTTC	CASSLARDRNYGYTF
TRBJ1-2	TRBV28	NA	NA	14	TGTGCCAGCAGTTTCTTGCAGGGATCGGATGGCTACACCTTC	CASSFLQGSDGYTF
TRBJ2-5	TRBV20-1	TRBD2	many	12	TGCAGTGCAGAACTAGCGGAAGAGACCCAGTACTTC	CSAELAEETQYF
TRBJ2-3	TRBV6-2/TRBV6-3	NA	few	13	TGTGCCAGCAGTTACTCCGGAATAGATACGCAGTATTTT	CASSYSGIDTQYF
TRBJ2-1	TRBV6-2/TRBV6-3	NA	few	18	TGTGCCAGCGGACCGAGGGCAGGGTTGGGGGCTCTCCACAATGAGCAGTTCTTC	CASGPRAGLGALHNEQFF
TRBJ2-7	TRBV6-6	TRBD1	NA	16	TGTGCCAGCAGTTACTCCCCTAACAGGGGGCTAAGCGAGCAGTACTTC	CASSYSPNRGLSEQYF
TRBJ2-3	TRBV9	NA	few	18	TGTGCCAGCAGCGTAGTAGGGAGAACCGCCGTAGGGACAGATACGCAGTATTTT	CASSVVGRTAVGTDTQYF
TRBJ1-2	TRBV20-1	TRBD1	NA	15	TGCAGTGCTAGGAAGTTAGGACAGGGGGAGTCGGGCTACACCTTC	CSARKLGQGESGYTF
TRBJ2-7	TRBV7-2	NA	once	17	TGTGCCAGCAGCTTATCGCATTTTGCTGGGGTGGGGTACGAGCAGTACTTC	CASSLSHFAGVGYEQYF
TRBJ1-5	TRBV29-1	NA	NA	12	TGCAGCGTCGAAGGGGAGGGTCAGCCCCAGCATTTT	CSVEGEGQPQHF
TRBJ2-4	TRBV7-2	TRBD2	once	15	TGTGCCAGCAGCTTAAGGGGGACCACCAGCGGGAGACAGTACTTC	CASSLRGTTSGRQYF
TRBJ2-1	TRBV29-1	NA	few	9	TGCAGCGCCGGGGAGCCGCAGTTCTTC	CSAGEPQFF
TRBJ2-5	TRBV28	TRBD1	few	14	TGTGCCAGCATCCTCGGAGTTACAGGGGGCAAACAGTACTTC	CASILGVTGGKQYF
TRBJ1-5	TRBV29-1	NA	many	13	TGCAGCGTTGGGGCAGATAGCAATCAGCCCCAGCATTTT	CSVGADSNQPQHF
TRBJ1-5	TRBV4-1	NA	NA	14	TGCGCCAGCAGCCAAGTCTCGGGTAATCAGCCCCAGCATTTT	CASSQVSGNQPQHF
TRBJ1-5	TRBV4-1	TRBD1	NA	15	TGCGCCAGCAGCCAAGACGTAGGGGGCAAGAAGCCCCAGCATTTT	CASSQDVGGKKPQHF
TRBJ1-2	TRBV9	NA	NA	14	TGTGCCAGCAGCGTAGGTGGAGCTAACTATGGCTACACCTTC	CASSVGGANYGYTF
TRBJ1-2	TRBV20-1	NA	NA	13	TGCAGTGCTAGAGATGATCTTTGGTATGGCTACACCTTC	CSARDDLWYGYTF